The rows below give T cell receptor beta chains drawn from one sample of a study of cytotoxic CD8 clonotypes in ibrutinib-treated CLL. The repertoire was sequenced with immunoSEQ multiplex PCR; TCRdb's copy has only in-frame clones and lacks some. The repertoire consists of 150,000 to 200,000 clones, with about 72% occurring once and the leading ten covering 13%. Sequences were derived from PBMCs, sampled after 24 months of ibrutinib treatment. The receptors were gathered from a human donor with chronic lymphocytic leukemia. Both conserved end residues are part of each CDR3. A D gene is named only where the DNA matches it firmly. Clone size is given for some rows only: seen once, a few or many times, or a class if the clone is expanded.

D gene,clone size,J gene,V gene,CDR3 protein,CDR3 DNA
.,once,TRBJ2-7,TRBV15,CATRDMGSREQYF,TGTGCCACGCGGGATATGGGGTCTCGCGAGCAGTACTTC
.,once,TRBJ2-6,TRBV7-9,CASSPRGGSGANVLTF,TGTGCCAGCAGCCCCCGAGGCGGTTCTGGGGCCAACGTCCTGACTTTC
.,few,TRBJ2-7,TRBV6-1,CASSIGWSYEQYF,TGTGCCAGCAGTATAGGATGGTCTTACGAGCAGTACTTC
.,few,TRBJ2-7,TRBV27,CASSQNRVAASYEQYF,TGTGCCAGCAGCCAAAACCGGGTAGCGGCGTCCTACGAGCAGTACTTC
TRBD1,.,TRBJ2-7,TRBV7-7,CASSTRQGGEQYF,TGTGCCAGCAGCACTCGACAGGGTGGCGAGCAGTACTTC
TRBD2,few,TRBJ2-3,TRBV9,CASSVGLAHTQYF,TGTGCCAGCAGCGTAGGACTAGCCCATACGCAGTATTTT
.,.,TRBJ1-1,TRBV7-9,CASSIVNTEAFF,TGTGCCAGCAGCATAGTGAACACTGAAGCTTTCTTT
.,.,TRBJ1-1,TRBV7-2,CASSLGVSEAFF,TGTGCCAGCAGCTTAGGTGTCTCTGAAGCTTTCTTT
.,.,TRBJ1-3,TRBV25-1,CASSVGFGHTIYF,TGTGCCAGCAGTGTCGGATTTGGGCACACCATATATTTT
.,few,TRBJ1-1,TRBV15,CATSRALNTEAFF,TGTGCCACCAGCAGAGCCCTGAACACTGAAGCTTTCTTT
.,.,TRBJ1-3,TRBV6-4,CAGNTIYF,TGTGCGGGAAACACCATATATTTT
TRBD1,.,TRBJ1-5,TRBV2,CASTDRGRNQPQHF,TGTGCCAGCACGGACAGGGGCCGCAATCAGCCCCAGCATTTT
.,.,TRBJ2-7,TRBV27,CASSFSQGSSYEQYF,TGTGCCAGCAGTTTCTCTCAGGGAAGCTCCTACGAGCAGTACTTC
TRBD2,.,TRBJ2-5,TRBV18,CASSPPGLAGGFYQETQYF,TGTGCCAGCTCACCACCCGGACTAGCGGGAGGCTTCTACCAAGAGACCCAGTACTTC
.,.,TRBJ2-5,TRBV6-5,CASSYSQEGTEETQYF,TGTGCCAGCAGTTACAGCCAGGAAGGGACCGAGGAGACCCAGTACTTC
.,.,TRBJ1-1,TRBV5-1,CASSPDREHTEAFF,TGCGCCAGCAGCCCGGACAGAGAACACACTGAAGCTTTCTTT
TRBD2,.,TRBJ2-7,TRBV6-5,CASSYGREGITEQYF,TGTGCCAGCAGTTACGGGCGGGAGGGAATAACCGAGCAGTACTTC
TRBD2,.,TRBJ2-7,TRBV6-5,CASSYRLAGSHEQYF,TGTGCCAGCAGTTACCGGCTAGCGGGATCCCACGAGCAGTACTTC
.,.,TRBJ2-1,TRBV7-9,CASSTAEQFF,TGTGCCAGCAGCACCGCAGAGCAGTTCTTC
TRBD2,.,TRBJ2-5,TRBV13,CASSWGGPKTQYF,TGTGCCAGCAGCTGGGGGGGTCCGAAGACCCAGTACTTC
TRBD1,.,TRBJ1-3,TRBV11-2,CASSGQGALSGNTIYF,TGTGCCAGCAGCGGACAGGGTGCGCTCTCTGGAAACACCATATATTTT
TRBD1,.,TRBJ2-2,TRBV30,CAWETGQGPGELFF,TGTGCCTGGGAAACCGGACAGGGGCCCGGGGAGCTGTTTTTT
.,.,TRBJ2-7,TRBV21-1,CASSKGRSSYEQYF,TGTGCCAGCAGCAAAGGTCGGAGCTCCTACGAGCAGTACTTC
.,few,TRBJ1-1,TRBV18,CASSPSSGNTEAFF,TGTGCCAGCTCACCATCATCAGGGAACACTGAAGCTTTCTTT
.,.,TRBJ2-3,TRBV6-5,CASSYTGQTTTDTQYF,TGTGCCAGCAGTTACACCGGACAGACAACCACAGATACGCAGTATTTT
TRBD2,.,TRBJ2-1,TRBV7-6,CASSFGLAGPDEQFF,TGTGCCAGCAGCTTCGGACTAGCGGGACCCGATGAGCAGTTCTTC
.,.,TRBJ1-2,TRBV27,CASGVSNYGYTF,TGTGCCAGCGGTGTTAGTAACTATGGCTACACCTTC
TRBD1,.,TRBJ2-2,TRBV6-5,CASRGTANTGELFF,TGTGCCAGCAGAGGGACAGCAAACACCGGGGAGCTGTTTTTT
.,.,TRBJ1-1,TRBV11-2,CASSLARSGRAFF,TGTGCCAGCAGCTTAGCAAGGTCAGGGCGGGCTTTCTTT
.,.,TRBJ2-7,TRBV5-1,CASSKGRVGAYEQYF,TGCGCCAGCAGCAAAGGCAGGGTAGGGGCCTACGAGCAGTACTTC
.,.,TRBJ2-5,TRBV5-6,CASSLWGLAGGETQYF,TGTGCCAGCAGCTTGTGGGGGCTAGCAGGAGGAGAGACCCAGTACTTC
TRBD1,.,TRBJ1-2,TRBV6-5,CASSSQGLYGYTF,TGTGCCAGCAGTTCACAGGGGCTTTATGGCTACACCTTC
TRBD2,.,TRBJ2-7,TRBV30,CAWSVLTSGDYEQYF,TGTGCCTGGAGTGTTCTGACTAGCGGAGACTACGAGCAGTACTTC
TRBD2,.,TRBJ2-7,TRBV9,CASSGTSGRSEQYF,TGTGCCAGCAGCGGGACTAGCGGGAGGTCCGAGCAGTACTTC
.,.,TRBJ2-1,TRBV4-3,CASSQIYGNEQFF,TGCGCCAGCAGCCAAATCTACGGCAATGAGCAGTTCTTC
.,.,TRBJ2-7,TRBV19,CASSISLTGTYEQYF,TGTGCCAGTAGTATTTCACTAACAGGTACCTACGAGCAGTACTTC
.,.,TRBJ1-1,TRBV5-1,CASSLDREAFF,TGCGCCAGCAGCTTGGACAGAGAAGCTTTCTTT
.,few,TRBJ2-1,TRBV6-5,CASSQGYNEQFF,TGTGCCAGCAGTCAGGGTTACAATGAGCAGTTCTTC
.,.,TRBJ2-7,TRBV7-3,CPCAGEQYF,TGTCCTTGTGCGGGCGAGCAGTACTTC
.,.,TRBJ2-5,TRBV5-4,CASSLEAGEETQYF,TGTGCCAGCAGCTTGGAGGCAGGGGAAGAGACCCAGTACTTC
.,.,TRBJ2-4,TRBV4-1,CASSRPADIQYF,TGCGCCAGCAGTCGTCCGGCTGACATTCAGTACTTC
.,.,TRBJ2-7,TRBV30,CAWRSRTAAYEQYF,TGTGCCTGGAGGAGTAGGACGGCGGCCTACGAGCAGTACTTC
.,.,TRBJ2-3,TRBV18,CASSRRDTNTDTQYF,TGTGCCAGCTCACGCCGGGACACCAACACAGATACGCAGTATTTT
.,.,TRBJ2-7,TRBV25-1,CASSGSGYEQYF,TGTGCCAGCAGTGGCTCTGGATACGAGCAGTACTTC
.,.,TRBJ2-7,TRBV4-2,CASSQASGAGYEQYF,TGTGCCAGCAGCCAAGCGTCCGGAGCGGGCTACGAGCAGTACTTC
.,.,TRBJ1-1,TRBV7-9,CATTGEWTEAFF,TGTGCCACTACAGGAGAATGGACTGAAGCTTTCTTT
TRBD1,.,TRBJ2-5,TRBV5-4,CASSAPRRDRKQETQYF,TGTGCCAGCAGCGCCCCCCGCCGGGACAGAAAACAAGAGACCCAGTACTTC
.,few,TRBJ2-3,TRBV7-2,CASSYRFSTQSTDTQYF,TGTGCCAGCAGCTACCGCTTCAGCACCCAAAGCACAGATACGCAGTATTTT
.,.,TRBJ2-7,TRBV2,CASRRRDRGIEQYF,TGTGCCAGCAGAAGACGGGACCGGGGCATCGAGCAGTACTTC
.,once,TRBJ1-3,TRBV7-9,CASSSVRVNGNTIYF,TGTGCCAGCAGCTCCGTCAGGGTGAATGGAAACACCATATATTTT
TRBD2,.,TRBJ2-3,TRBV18,CASSPPFSLAGEDTQYF,TGTGCCAGCTCACCACCCTTCTCCCTAGCGGGAGAAGATACGCAGTATTTT
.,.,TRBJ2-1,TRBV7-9,CASSHHTNEQFF,TGTGCCAGCAGCCACCATACCAATGAGCAGTTCTTC
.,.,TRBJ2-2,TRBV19,CASRYRARGDTGELFF,TGTGCCAGTAGATATCGAGCCAGAGGGGACACCGGGGAGCTGTTTTTT
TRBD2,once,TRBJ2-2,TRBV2,CASIQNYGGLATGELFF,TGTGCCAGCATCCAAAACTATGGGGGACTAGCAACCGGGGAGCTGTTTTTT
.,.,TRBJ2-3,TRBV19,CASSIGESADTQYF,TGTGCCAGTAGTATAGGGGAGAGCGCAGATACGCAGTATTTT
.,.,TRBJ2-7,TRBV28,CASRWTPGSYEQYF,TGTGCCAGCAGATGGACACCAGGCTCCTACGAGCAGTACTTC
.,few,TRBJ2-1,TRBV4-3,CASSQITSSYNEQFF,TGCGCCAGCAGCCAAATAACTAGCTCCTACAATGAGCAGTTCTTC
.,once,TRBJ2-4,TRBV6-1,CASSDFAGLAKNIQYF,TGTGCCAGCAGTGATTTTGCGGGTCTAGCCAAAAACATTCAGTACTTC